Listed here are 4 T cell receptor beta chains from one sample, sequenced in a study of blood T cell repertoires in COVID-19. TCRdb keeps only in-frame clones here, not all; method: immunoSEQ multiplex PCR. The sample has 95,000 to 120,000 clones, approximately 81% seen once. The sample was peripheral blood. The receptors come from a human donor in a cohort sampled during active COVID-19.

V gene TRBV9 combines with J gene TRBJ2-3; D might be TRBD2 (5 bases). The germline V gene encodes CDR1 SGDLS and CDR2 YYNGEE. The CDR3 is 17 residues long. Trimming removed 0 bases from V and 0 bases from J, with 14 bases in between. CDR3 loop: CASSVADWSYSTDTQYF. The CDR3 DNA sequence: TGTGCCAGCAGCGTAGCGGACTGGTCCTATAGCACAGATACGCAGTATTTT.

The chain recombines TRBV14 with TRBJ1-1; D possibly corresponds to TRBD1 (5 bases). This CDR3 is built from 16 residues. The germline gives CDR1 SGHDN, CDR2 FVKESK. V dropped 2 bases and J dropped 2 bases, with 15 bases sitting between them. CDR3 sequence (DNA): TGTGCCAGCAGCCAACCAGGGAAAAGGGGAAACACTGAAGCTTTCTTT. Its translation is CASSQPGKRGNTEAFF. The full variable domain, with the rest looked up from reference TRBV14 and TRBJ1-1, is EAGVTQFPSHSVIEKGQTVTLRCDPISGHDNLYWYRRVMGKEIKFLLHFVKESKQDESGMPNNRFLAERTGGTYSTLKVQPAELEDSGVYFCASSQPGKRGNTEAFFGQGTRLTVV.

The chain is built from TRBV30 and TRBJ1-2; possible D gene TRBD1, 5 bases. V lost 0 bases, J lost 4 bases, and 12 bases lay in between. From germline, CDR1 is GTSNPN and CDR2 SVGIG (reference sequence). The CDR3 contains 14 residues. CDR3: CAWSVGGTLYGYTF. The CDR3 coding sequence is TGTGCCTGGAGTGTGGGAGGGACTCTCTATGGCTACACCTTC.

The chain links TRBV4-3 to TRBJ2-1, with 9 bases identical to TRBD1. After removal of 1 base from V and 8 bases from J, the junction contained 6 bases not matched to a gene. Germline lookup yields CDR1 LGHNA and CDR2 YSLEER. The CDR3 contains 15 residues. The chain's CDR3 is CASSQVGQGIYEQFF. CDR3 nucleotides: TGCGCCAGCAGCCAAGTTGGACAGGGGATCTATGAGCAGTTCTTC.